This T cell receptor (beta chain) came from a study of blood T cell repertoires in COVID-19. Study-wide background: The analysed material was cDNA or gDNA that came from T cells, B-cell-depleted T cells, or PBMCs.

The method was immunoSEQ multiplex PCR; TCRdb's version includes in-frame clones alone and lacks a portion of them. The sample lists roughly 76,000 clones, about 80% occurring once. The CDR3 is 15 amino acids. V was clipped by 5 bases and J by 1 base, with 13 bases between them. Germline-derived CDR1 and CDR2 are LNHDA and SQIVND (reference sequence). This chain links TRBV19 with TRBJ2-3, with D possibly being TRBD1 (5 bases). This clonotype was obtained from a human donor in a cohort sampled during active COVID-19. Sequencing was done on a sample of peripheral blood. The DNA of the CDR3 is TGTGCCAGTAGTTCAGGGTACTCCGGCACAGATACGCAGTATTTT. Amino acid sequence: CASSSGYSGTDTQYF.